This T cell receptor (beta chain) comes out of a study of technical replicates of blood from a few donors. Profiling relied on immunoSEQ multiplex PCR, and the TCRdb table lists in-frame clones only, not all of them. The sample has 60,000 to 85,000 clones, approximately 94% seen once. V was shortened by 6 bases and J by 3 bases, with 11 bases between the two germline ends. Germline V gene data show CDR1 as SNHLY and CDR2 as FYNNEI. This CDR3 contains 13 residues. This clone has just a few counts. Sequenced: T cells isolated from PBMCs. The J gene is TRBJ1-1, the V gene TRBV2; no clear D gene. This sequence was found in a human donor in good health. This chain's CDR3 is CASREYRDTEAFF. CDR3 coding DNA: TGTGCCAGCAGGGAATACCGGGACACTGAAGCTTTCTTT.